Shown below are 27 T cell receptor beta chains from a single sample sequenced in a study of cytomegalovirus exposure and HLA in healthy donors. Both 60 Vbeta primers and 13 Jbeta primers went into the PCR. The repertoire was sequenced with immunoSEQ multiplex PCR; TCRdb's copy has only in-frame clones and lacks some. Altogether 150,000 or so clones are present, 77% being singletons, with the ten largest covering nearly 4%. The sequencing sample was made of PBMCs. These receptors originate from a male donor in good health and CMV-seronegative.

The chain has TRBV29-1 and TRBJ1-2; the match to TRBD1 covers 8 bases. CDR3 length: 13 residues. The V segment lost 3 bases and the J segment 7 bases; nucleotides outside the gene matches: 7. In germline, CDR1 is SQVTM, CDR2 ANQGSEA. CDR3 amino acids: CSVDRQGSSGYTF. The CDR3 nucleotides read TGCAGCGTTGATAGACAGGGGAGTTCTGGCTACACCTTC.

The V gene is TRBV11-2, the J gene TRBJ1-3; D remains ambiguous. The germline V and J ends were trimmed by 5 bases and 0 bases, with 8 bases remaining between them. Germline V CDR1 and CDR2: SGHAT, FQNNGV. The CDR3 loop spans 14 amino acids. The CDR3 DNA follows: TGTGCCAGCAGCCTCTGGGCCTCTGGAAACACCATATATTTT. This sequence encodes CASSLWASGNTIYF.

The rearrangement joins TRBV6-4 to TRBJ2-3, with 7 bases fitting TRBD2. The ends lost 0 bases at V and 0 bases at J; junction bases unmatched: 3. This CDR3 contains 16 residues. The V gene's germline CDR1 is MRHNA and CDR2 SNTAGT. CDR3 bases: TGTGCCAGCAGTGACTCTCCAGCGGGGAGCACAGATACGCAGTATTTT. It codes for CASSDSPAGSTDTQYF.

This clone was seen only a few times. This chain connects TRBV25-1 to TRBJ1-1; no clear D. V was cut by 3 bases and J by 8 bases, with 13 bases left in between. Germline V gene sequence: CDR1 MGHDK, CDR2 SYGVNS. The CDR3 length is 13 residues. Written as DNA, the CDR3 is TGTGCCAGCAGTGAGATTGCAGCCGGGGAAGCTTTCTTT. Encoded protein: CASSEIAAGEAFF.

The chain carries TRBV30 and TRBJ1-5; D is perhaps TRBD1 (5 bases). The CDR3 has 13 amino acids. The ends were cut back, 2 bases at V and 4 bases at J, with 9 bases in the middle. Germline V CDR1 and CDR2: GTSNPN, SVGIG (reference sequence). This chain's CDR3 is CAWSQGPNQPQHF. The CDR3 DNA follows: TGTGCCTGGAGTCAGGGCCCTAATCAGCCCCAGCATTTT.

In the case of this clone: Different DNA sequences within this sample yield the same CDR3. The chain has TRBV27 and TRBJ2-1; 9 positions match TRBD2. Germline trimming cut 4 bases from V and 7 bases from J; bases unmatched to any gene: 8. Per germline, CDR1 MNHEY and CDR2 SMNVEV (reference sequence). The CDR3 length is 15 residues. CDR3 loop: CASSSAGGHVNEQFF. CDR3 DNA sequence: TGTGCCAGCAGTTCGGCGGGAGGGCACGTGAATGAGCAGTTCTTC.

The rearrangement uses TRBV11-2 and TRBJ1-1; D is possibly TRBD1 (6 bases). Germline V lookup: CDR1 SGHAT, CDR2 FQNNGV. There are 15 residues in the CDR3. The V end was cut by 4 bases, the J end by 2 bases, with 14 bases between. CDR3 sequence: CASSSNLGGNTEAFF. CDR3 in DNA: TGTGCCAGCAGCTCCAACCTAGGGGGAAACACTGAAGCTTTCTTT.

CDR3 in amino acids: CASSLTKRGLASEQYF. Here the CDR3 DNA reads TGTGCCAGCAGCCTCACTAAACGGGGACTAGCCTCCGAGCAGTACTTC. The J gene is TRBJ2-7, the V gene TRBV14, with TRBD2 matching over 9 bases. The J segment lost 6 bases and the V segment lost 4 bases, leaving 13 bases of the junction unmatched. The CDR3 loop spans 16 amino acids. Germline CDR1 SGHDN, CDR2 FVKESK.

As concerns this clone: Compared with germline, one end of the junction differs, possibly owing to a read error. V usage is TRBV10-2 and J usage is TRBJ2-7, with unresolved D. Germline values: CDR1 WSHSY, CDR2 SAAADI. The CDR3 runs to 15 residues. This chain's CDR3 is CAGSLVQPGFYEQYF. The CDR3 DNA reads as TGCGCCGGCAGTTTAGTACAGCCAGGCTTCTACGAGCAGTACTTC.

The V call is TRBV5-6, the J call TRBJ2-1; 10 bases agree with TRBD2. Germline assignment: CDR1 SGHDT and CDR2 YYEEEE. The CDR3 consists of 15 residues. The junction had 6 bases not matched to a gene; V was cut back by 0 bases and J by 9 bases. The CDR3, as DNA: TGTGCCAGCAGCTTGGCCCTAGCGGGAGTCGTTGAGCAGTTCTTC. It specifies CASSLALAGVVEQFF.

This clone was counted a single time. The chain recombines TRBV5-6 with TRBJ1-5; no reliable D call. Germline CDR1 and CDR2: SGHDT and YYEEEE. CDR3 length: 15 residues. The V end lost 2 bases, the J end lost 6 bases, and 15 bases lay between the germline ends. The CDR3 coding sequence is TGTGCCAGCAGCTTAACGGGAGGGTATAGTCAGCCCCAGCATTTT. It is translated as CASSLTGGYSQPQHF.

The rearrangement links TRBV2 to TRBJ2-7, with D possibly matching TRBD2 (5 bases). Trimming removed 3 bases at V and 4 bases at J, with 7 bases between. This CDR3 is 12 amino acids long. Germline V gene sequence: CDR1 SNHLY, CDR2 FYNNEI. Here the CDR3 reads CASSDSGYEQYF. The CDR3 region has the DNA TGTGCCAGCAGTGATTCGGGGTACGAGCAGTACTTC. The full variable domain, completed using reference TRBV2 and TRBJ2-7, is EPEVTQTPSHQVTQMGQEVILRCVPISNHLYFYWYRQILGQKVEFLVSFYNNEISEKSEIFDDQFSVERPDGSNFTLKIRSTKLEDSAMYFCASSDSGYEQYFGPGTRLTVT.

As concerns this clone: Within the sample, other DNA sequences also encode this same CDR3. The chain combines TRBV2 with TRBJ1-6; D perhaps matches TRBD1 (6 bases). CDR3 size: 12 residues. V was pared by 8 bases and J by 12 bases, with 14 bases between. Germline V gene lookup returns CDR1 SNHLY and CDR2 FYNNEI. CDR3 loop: CASLGTSRPLHF. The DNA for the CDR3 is TGTGCCAGCCTAGGGACATCGAGACCCCTCCACTTT.

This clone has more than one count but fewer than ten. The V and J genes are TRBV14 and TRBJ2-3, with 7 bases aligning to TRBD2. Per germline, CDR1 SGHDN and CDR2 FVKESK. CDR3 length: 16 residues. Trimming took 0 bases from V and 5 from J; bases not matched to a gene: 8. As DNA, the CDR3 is TGTGCCAGCAGCCAAGATCTAGGGGTAGCGGGAGATACGCAGTATTTT. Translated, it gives CASSQDLGVAGDTQYF.

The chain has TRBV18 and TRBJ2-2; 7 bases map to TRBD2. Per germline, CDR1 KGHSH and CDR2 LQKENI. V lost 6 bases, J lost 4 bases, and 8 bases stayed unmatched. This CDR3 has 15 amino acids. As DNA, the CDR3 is TGTGCCAGCTCCCAGGGAGGGGCAAGCACCGGGGAGCTGTTTTTT. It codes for CASSQGGASTGELFF.

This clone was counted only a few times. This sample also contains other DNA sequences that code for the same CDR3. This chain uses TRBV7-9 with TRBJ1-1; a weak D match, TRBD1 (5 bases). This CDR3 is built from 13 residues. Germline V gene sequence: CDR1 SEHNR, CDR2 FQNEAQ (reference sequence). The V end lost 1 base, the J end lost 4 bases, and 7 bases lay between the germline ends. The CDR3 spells CASSLGGGTEAFF. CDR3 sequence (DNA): TGTGCCAGCAGCTTAGGGGGGGGCACTGAAGCTTTCTTT.

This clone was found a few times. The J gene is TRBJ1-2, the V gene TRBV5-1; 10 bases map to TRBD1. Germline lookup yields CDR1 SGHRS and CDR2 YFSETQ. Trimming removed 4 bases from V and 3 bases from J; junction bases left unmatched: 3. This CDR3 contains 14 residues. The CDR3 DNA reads TGCGCCAGCAGCCCCGGACAGGGGGACTATGGCTACACCTTC. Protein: CASSPGQGDYGYTF. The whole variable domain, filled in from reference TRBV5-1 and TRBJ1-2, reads KAGVTQTPRYLIKTRGQQVTLSCSPISGHRSVSWYQQTPGQGLQFLFEYFSETQRNKGNFPGRFSGRQFSNSRSEMNVSTLELGDSALYLCASSPGQGDYGYTFGSGTRLTVV.

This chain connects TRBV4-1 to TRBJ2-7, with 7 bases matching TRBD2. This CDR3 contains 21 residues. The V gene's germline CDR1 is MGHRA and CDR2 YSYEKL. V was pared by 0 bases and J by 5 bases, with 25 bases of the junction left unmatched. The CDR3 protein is CASSQEGRDGTFLGTDNEQYF. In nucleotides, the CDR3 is TGCGCCAGCAGCCAAGAGGGGAGGGACGGGACTTTTTTGGGAACAGACAACGAGCAGTACTTC.

CDR3 nucleotides: TGCGCCAGCAGCCAAGGATGGGGCGTGGGCACTGAAGCTTTCTTT. It yields the protein CASSQGWGVGTEAFF. V is TRBV4-3 and J is TRBJ1-1, with D perhaps TRBD1 (5 bases). Trimming stripped 1 base from V and 4 bases from J, with 13 bases between. The CDR3 totals 15 residues. CDR1 is LGHNA, CDR2 YSLEER, per germline.

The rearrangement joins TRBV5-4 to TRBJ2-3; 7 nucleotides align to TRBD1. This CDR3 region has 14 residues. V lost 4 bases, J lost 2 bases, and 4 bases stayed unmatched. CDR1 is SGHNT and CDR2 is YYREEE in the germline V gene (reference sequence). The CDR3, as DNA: TGTGCCAGCAGCCAGGACAGGTCCACAGATACGCAGTATTTT. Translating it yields CASSQDRSTDTQYF.

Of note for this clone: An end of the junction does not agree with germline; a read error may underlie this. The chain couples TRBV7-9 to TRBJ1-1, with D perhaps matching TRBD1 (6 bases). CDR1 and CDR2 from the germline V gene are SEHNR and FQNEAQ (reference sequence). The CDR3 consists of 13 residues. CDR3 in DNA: TGTTCCAGCAGCTCACAGGGTTACACTGAAGCTTTCTTT. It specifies CSSSSQGYTEAFF. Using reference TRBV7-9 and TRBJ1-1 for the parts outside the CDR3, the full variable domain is DTGVSQNPRHKITKRGQNVTFRCDPISEHNRLYWYRQTLGQGPEFLTYFQNEAQLEKSRLLSDRFSAERPKGSFSTLEIQRTEQGDSAMYLCSSSSQGYTEAFFGQGTRLTVV.

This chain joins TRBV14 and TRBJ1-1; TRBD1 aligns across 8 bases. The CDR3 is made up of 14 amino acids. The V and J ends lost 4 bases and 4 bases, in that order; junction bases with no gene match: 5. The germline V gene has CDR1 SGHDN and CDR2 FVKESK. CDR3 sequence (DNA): TGTGCCAGCAGCCTTGGACAGGGAGGCACTGAAGCTTTCTTT. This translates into CASSLGQGGTEAFF. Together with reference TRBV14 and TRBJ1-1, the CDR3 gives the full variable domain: EAGVTQFPSHSVIEKGQTVTLRCDPISGHDNLYWYRRVMGKEIKFLLHFVKESKQDESGMPNNRFLAERTGGTYSTLKVQPAELEDSGVYFCASSLGQGGTEAFFGQGTRLTVV.

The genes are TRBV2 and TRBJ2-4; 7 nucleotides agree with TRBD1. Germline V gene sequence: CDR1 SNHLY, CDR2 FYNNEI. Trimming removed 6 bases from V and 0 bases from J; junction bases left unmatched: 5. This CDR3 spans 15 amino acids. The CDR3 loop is CASRLQGLAKNIQYF. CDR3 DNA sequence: TGTGCCAGCAGGTTACAGGGGCTAGCCAAAAACATTCAGTACTTC.

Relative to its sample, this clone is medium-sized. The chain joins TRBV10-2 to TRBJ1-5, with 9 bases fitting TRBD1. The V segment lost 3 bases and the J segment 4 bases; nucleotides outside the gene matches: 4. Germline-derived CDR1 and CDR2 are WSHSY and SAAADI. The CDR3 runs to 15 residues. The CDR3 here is CASSDPGQGNQPQHF. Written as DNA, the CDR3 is TGCGCCAGCAGTGACCCAGGACAGGGGAATCAGCCCCAGCATTTT.

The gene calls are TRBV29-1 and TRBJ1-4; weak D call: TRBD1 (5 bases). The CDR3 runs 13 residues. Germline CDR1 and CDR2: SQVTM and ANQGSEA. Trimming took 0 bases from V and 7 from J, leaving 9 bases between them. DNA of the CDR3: TGCAGCGTTGAAGATGGGGGGGGTGAAAAACTGTTTTTT. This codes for CSVEDGGGEKLFF.

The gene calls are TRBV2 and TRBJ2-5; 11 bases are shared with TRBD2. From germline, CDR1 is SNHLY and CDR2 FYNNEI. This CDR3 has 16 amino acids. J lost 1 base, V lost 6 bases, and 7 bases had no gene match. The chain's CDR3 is CASRETSGGTQETQYF. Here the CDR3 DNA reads TGTGCCAGCAGGGAAACTAGCGGGGGAACCCAAGAGACCCAGTACTTC.

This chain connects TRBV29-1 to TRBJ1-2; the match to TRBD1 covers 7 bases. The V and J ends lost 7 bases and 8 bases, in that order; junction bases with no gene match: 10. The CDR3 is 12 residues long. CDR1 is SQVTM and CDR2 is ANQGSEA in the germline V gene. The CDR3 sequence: CSAGQVFYGYTF. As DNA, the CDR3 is TGCAGCGCCGGACAGGTCTTCTACGGCTACACCTTC. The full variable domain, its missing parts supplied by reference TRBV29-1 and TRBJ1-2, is SAVISQKPSRDICQRGTSLTIQCQVDSQVTMMFWYRQQPGQSLTLIATANQGSEATYESGFVIDKFPISRPNLTFSTLTVSNMSPEDSSIYLCSAGQVFYGYTFGSGTRLTVV.